The clone carrying this T cell receptor beta chain came up many times. What it binds is unknown. One entry per CDR3 protein results from TCRdb running MiXCR on the 5' RACE reads. The data contain about 57,000 distinct CDR3 sequences, more than 10% of them seen just once; the ten biggest clones take up approximately 26%. The CDR3 runs 14 residues. V trimming: 5 bases; J trimming: 10 bases; junction bases outside the gene matches: 8. This sample stems from a study of T-cell memory formation after mild COVID-19. Study-level findings and limits: The study found balanced CD4/CD8 in clones contracting day 15 to 85 and a CD4+ lean in later expanders. A second wave of clones peaked on day 37, and their SARS-CoV-2 specificity went unconfirmed.

This sequence was found in a man aged 18-30 years who had mild COVID-19 (a few samples of this study predate the infection). Cell type and time point are not known. The V and J genes are TRBV12-3 or TRBV12-4 and TRBJ2-4; TRBD1 agrees at 10 bases. Sequences were obtained from PBMCs or a T cell subset sorted from them (not recorded which). The CDR3 region has the DNA TGTGCCAGCAGTCCGGGACAGGGGAGTGGTATTCAGTACTTC. Its translation: CASSPGQGSGIQYF.